Below are 27 T cell receptor beta chains sequenced from a single sample in a study of cytomegalovirus exposure and HLA in healthy donors. The table came from immunoSEQ multiplex PCR; TCRdb's copy has only in-frame clones and leaves some out. Here the sample spans approximately 150,000 clones, 91% being singletons. What was sequenced was PBMCs. These receptors came from a woman aged 18-35 years in good health and CMV-seropositive.

The chain combines TRBV5-5 with TRBJ2-7; tentative D call: TRBD2 (6 bases). The CDR3 spans 14 residues. Deletions cut 0 bases from V and 5 bases from J, with 12 bases between. The germline CDR1 and CDR2 sequences are SGHKS and YYEKEE (reference sequence). This chain's CDR3 is CASSLEPAGHEQYF. CDR3 sequence (DNA): TGTGCCAGCAGCTTGGAGCCAGCGGGCCACGAGCAGTACTTC.

The genes are TRBV19 and TRBJ1-4; D not certain. The CDR3 has 15 amino acids. Germline V gene lookup returns CDR1 LNHDA and CDR2 SQIVND (reference sequence). The ends were cut back, 3 bases at V and 4 bases at J, with 12 bases in the middle. DNA for the CDR3: TGTGCCAGTAGTATTTGGGAGTCTGGTAATGAAAAACTGTTTTTT. Its translation: CASSIWESGNEKLFF.

Written as DNA, the CDR3 is TGTGCCAGCAGTCCTACGCCTTTATCCTACAATGAGCAGTTCTTC. Its protein product is CASSPTPLSYNEQFF. The gene calls are TRBV27 and TRBJ2-1; D is uncertain. V was shortened by 5 bases and J by 1 base, with 12 bases between the two germline ends. This CDR3 region has 15 residues. CDR1 is MNHEY and CDR2 is SMNVEV in the germline V gene (reference sequence).

J is TRBJ1-1 and V is TRBV5-1; tentatively, D is TRBD1 (6 bases). Germline values: CDR1 SGHRS, CDR2 YFSETQ. V lost 4 bases, J lost 4 bases, and 17 bases lay in between. This CDR3 comprises 15 residues. The CDR3 is CASSLYQGLATEAFF. Written as DNA, the CDR3 is TGCGCCAGCAGCCTATACCAGGGGTTGGCCACTGAAGCTTTCTTT. Combining the CDR3 with reference TRBV5-1 and TRBJ1-1 gives the whole variable domain KAGVTQTPRYLIKTRGQQVTLSCSPISGHRSVSWYQQTPGQGLQFLFEYFSETQRNKGNFPGRFSGRQFSNSRSEMNVSTLELGDSALYLCASSLYQGLATEAFFGQGTRLTVV.

J is TRBJ2-1 and V is TRBV2; 10 bases line up with TRBD2. J gave up 5 bases and V 8 bases, and 9 bases lay outside the gene matches. In germline, CDR1 is SNHLY, CDR2 FYNNEI. The CDR3 has 15 residues. The CDR3 sequence: CASLFTSGVNNEQFF. The CDR3 DNA sequence: TGTGCCAGCTTGTTTACTAGCGGGGTGAACAATGAGCAGTTCTTC.

V usage is TRBV5-1 and J usage is TRBJ1-3; D not certain. Germline V gives CDR1 SGHRS, CDR2 YFSETQ. The CDR3 contains 13 residues. V was trimmed by 4 bases and J by 5 bases, leaving 10 bases between them. CDR3 nucleotide sequence: TGCGCCAGCAGCGCGGGAACCAGAAACACCATATATTTT. Its protein is CASSAGTRNTIYF.

The rearrangement uses TRBV19 and TRBJ2-2, with D perhaps TRBD2 (6 bases). Trimming removed 5 bases from V and 2 bases from J, with 12 bases in between. The CDR3 spans 15 residues. Looked up from germline, CDR1 is LNHDA and CDR2 is SQIVND (reference sequence). The CDR3 here is CASSGGAGNTGELFF. CDR3 sequence (DNA): TGTGCCAGTAGTGGGGGAGCGGGTAACACCGGGGAGCTGTTTTTT.

The rearrangement uses TRBV6-4 and TRBJ1-2; 7 nucleotides align to TRBD1. Germline assignment: CDR1 MRHNA and CDR2 SNTAGT. Trimming cost V 8 bases and J 8 bases; bases outside gene matches: 11. The CDR3 runs to 13 residues. CDR3 amino acids: CASSPEQGSGYTF. In nucleotides, the CDR3 is TGTGCCAGCTCACCCGAACAGGGGTCGGGCTACACCTTC.

This sequence joins TRBV6-5 and TRBJ2-1, with TRBD1 identical over 8 bases. V shed 6 bases and J 4 bases; nucleotides not matched to a gene: 8. The CDR3 consists of 15 residues. The germline V gene has CDR1 MNHEY and CDR2 SVGAGI. The CDR3 loop reads CASSRRQGYYNEQFF. The CDR3 DNA is TGTGCCAGCAGCCGACGACAGGGGTATTACAATGAGCAGTTCTTC.

This clone has just one count. V and J are TRBV28 and TRBJ2-3; 13 bases fit TRBD2. With 5 bases clipped from V and 4 bases from J, the junction kept 12 bases outside the gene matches. The CDR3 consists of 18 residues. Germline V lookup: CDR1 MDHEN, CDR2 SYDVKM. The CDR3 DNA reads as TGTGCCAGCAGTACACCCTTCGGACTAGCGGGAGAATCAGATACGCAGTATTTT. Translated: CASSTPFGLAGESDTQYF.

The chain combines TRBV6-6 with TRBJ1-5; possible D gene TRBD1, 6 bases. Deletions cut 6 bases from V and 6 bases from J, with 15 bases between. This CDR3 is 14 amino acids long. Germline-derived CDR1 and CDR2 are MNHNY and SVGAGI (reference sequence). The CDR3 reads CASRNMDSGQPQHF. In DNA, the CDR3 is TGTGCCAGCAGAAATATGGACAGTGGTCAGCCCCAGCATTTT.

The chain carries TRBV7-3 and TRBJ2-7; 7 bases are a match to TRBD1. Germline V gene lookup returns CDR1 SGHTA and CDR2 FQGTGA. The CDR3 consists of 14 residues. Trimming at V came to 5 bases and at J to 7 bases, leaving 11 bases not matched to a gene. The CDR3 loop is CASSRSGQDGEQYF. The CDR3 region has the DNA TGTGCCAGCAGCCGATCCGGACAGGACGGGGAGCAGTACTTC.

This rearrangement joins TRBV25-1 to TRBJ1-5; 11 bases match TRBD1. Germline V gene sequence: CDR1 MGHDK, CDR2 SYGVNS. The CDR3 is 15 amino acids. V gave up 4 bases and J gave up 6 bases; unmatched junction bases: 5. The DNA for the CDR3 is TGTGCCAGCAGTGGAACCGGGACAGGGGGTCAGCCCCAGCATTTT. It encodes CASSGTGTGGQPQHF.

The gene calls are TRBV30 and TRBJ1-1; weak D call: TRBD1 (6 bases). Per germline, CDR1 GTSNPN and CDR2 SVGIG (reference sequence). The germline V and J ends were trimmed by 6 bases and 4 bases, with 12 bases remaining between them. The CDR3 consists of 12 residues. This CDR3 reads CACIKGGTEAFF. The CDR3 nucleotides are TGTGCCTGTATAAAAGGGGGCACTGAAGCTTTCTTT.

The table lists this clone with a count of one. The chain is built from TRBV9 and TRBJ2-7, with 8 positions matching TRBD2. CDR1 SGDLS and CDR2 YYNGEE come from the germline V gene. The junction had 4 bases not matched to a gene; V was cut back by 3 bases and J by 2 bases. This CDR3 contains 14 residues. The CDR3 nucleotides read TGTGCCAGCAGCGGAACTAGCGGCCCCTACGAGCAGTACTTC. This translates into CASSGTSGPYEQYF.

The rearrangement joins TRBV6-5 to TRBJ2-5, with TRBD1 matching 9 bases. The CDR3 covers 15 residues. The germline gives CDR1 MNHEY, CDR2 SVGAGI. The V and J ends lost 1 base and 7 bases, in that order; junction bases with no gene match: 7. CDR3 residues: CASSYLEQGAGTQYF. In DNA form, the CDR3 reads TGTGCCAGCAGTTACTTGGAACAGGGGGCAGGGACCCAGTACTTC.

The chain employs TRBV27 and TRBJ2-7; the D gene is possibly TRBD2 (7 bases). There are 19 residues in the CDR3. With 3 bases removed from V and 0 bases from J, the gap between germline ends came to 24 bases. CDR1 is MNHEY and CDR2 is SMNVEV in the germline V gene (reference sequence). The CDR3 spells CASSLGGVGGAQSSYEQYF. CDR3 in DNA: TGTGCCAGCAGTTTGGGGGGGGTGGGGGGCGCCCAGAGCTCCTACGAGCAGTACTTC.

J is TRBJ1-2 and V is TRBV18; TRBD1 matches at 8 bases. V lost 5 bases to trimming and J lost 7 bases; unmatched junction nucleotides: 3. CDR1 is KGHSH and CDR2 is LQKENI in the germline V gene. This CDR3 contains 12 residues. In nucleotides, the CDR3 is TGTGCCAGCTCATCAGGGGGCTCTGGCTACACCTTC. Translating gives CASSSGGSGYTF.

The chain has TRBV5-1 and TRBJ1-5; tentative D call: TRBD1 (5 bases). This CDR3 is 13 amino acids long. Trimming stripped 5 bases from V and 5 bases from J, with 11 bases between. Per the germline V gene, CDR1 is SGHRS and CDR2 is YFSETQ. CDR3 loop: CASSKGRDQPQHF. The DNA for the CDR3 is TGCGCCAGCAGTAAAGGCAGGGATCAGCCCCAGCATTTT. Complete variable domain (other parts from reference TRBV5-1 and TRBJ1-5): KAGVTQTPRYLIKTRGQQVTLSCSPISGHRSVSWYQQTPGQGLQFLFEYFSETQRNKGNFPGRFSGRQFSNSRSEMNVSTLELGDSALYLCASSKGRDQPQHFGDGTRLSIL.

The V call is TRBV5-1, the J call TRBJ2-2; 11 nucleotides match TRBD1. J lost 2 bases, V lost 0 bases, and 3 bases had no gene match. CDR1 and CDR2 (germline): SGHRS, YFSETQ. The CDR3 totals 17 residues. The CDR3 region is CASSLGTGGVNTGELFF. The CDR3 DNA follows: TGCGCCAGCAGCTTGGGGACAGGGGGCGTAAACACCGGGGAGCTGTTTTTT.

The chain couples TRBV5-4 to TRBJ2-1, with TRBD2 as a possible D gene (5 bases). CDR1 and CDR2 from the germline V gene are SGHNT and YYREEE (reference sequence). The CDR3 loop spans 13 amino acids. V lost 9 bases, J lost 4 bases, and 14 bases lay in between. The CDR3 region is CATGIYPYNEQFF. CDR3 sequence (DNA): TGTGCCACCGGGATTTACCCTTACAATGAGCAGTTCTTC.

The chain couples TRBV7-9 to TRBJ1-1; D may be TRBD1 (5 bases). V lost 6 bases and J lost 10, with 15 bases in between. The CDR3 length is 12 residues. The germline CDR1 and CDR2 sequences are SEHNR and FQNEAQ (reference sequence). CDR3 region: CASRSADGGAFF. The CDR3 region has the DNA TGTGCCAGCAGATCCGCCGACGGGGGAGCTTTCTTT.

V gene TRBV6-5 combines with J gene TRBJ2-1; D unclear. CDR3 length equals 14 residues. From germline, CDR1 is MNHEY and CDR2 SVGAGI. Trimming pared 7 bases from V and 0 bases from J, leaving 10 bases between. CDR3 coding DNA: TGTGCCAGCAAGCAGCGAACCTCCTACAATGAGCAGTTCTTC. This encodes CASKQRTSYNEQFF.

This chain links TRBV27 with TRBJ1-4, with a possible D match to TRBD1 (5 bases). V was cut by 3 bases and J by 7 bases, with 18 bases left in between. The CDR3 runs 16 residues. Germline CDR1 reads MNHEY; CDR2 reads SMNVEV (reference sequence). The CDR3 is CASSLRRGRDIEKLFF. CDR3 coding DNA: TGTGCCAGCAGTTTGCGCCGCGGCAGGGATATTGAAAAACTGTTTTTT.

CDR3 nucleotide sequence: TGTGCCAGCAGCGGGTCAACTATCCCTGGGGCCAACGTCCTGACTTTC. Protein sequence: CASSGSTIPGANVLTF. The chain carries TRBV27 and TRBJ2-6; D gene uncertain. This CDR3 spans 16 amino acids. Germline-derived CDR1 and CDR2 are MNHEY and SMNVEV (reference sequence). The germline V and J ends were trimmed by 6 bases and 2 bases, with 14 bases remaining between them.

This rearrangement joins TRBV7-2 to TRBJ1-5; no clear D gene. CDR1 and CDR2 (germline): SGHTA, FQGNSA. This CDR3 is built from 15 residues. The germline V and J ends were trimmed by 4 bases and 1 base, with 11 bases remaining between them. For the CDR3, the DNA is TGTGCCAGCAGCTCCGACATAAAGAGCAATCAGCCCCAGCATTTT. This gives the protein CASSSDIKSNQPQHF.

V gene TRBV28 combines with J gene TRBJ2-7; TRBD2 matches at 10 bases. V lost 5 bases to trimming and J lost 0 bases; unmatched junction nucleotides: 7. The CDR3 covers 16 residues. Germline V lookup: CDR1 MDHEN, CDR2 SYDVKM. The CDR3 sequence: CASSTGTSETSYEQYF. The CDR3 coding sequence is TGTGCCAGCAGTACGGGGACTAGCGAGACCTCCTACGAGCAGTACTTC.